This T cell receptor beta chain was found in a study of CD8+CD57+ T cells in acquired aplastic anemia. The TCR beta profiling, which covered VDJ combination and CDR3 sequence, was carried out using genomic DNA as the template. MiXCR, run by TCRdb on the reads, gives a single entry per CDR3 protein. The sample has roughly 200,000 distinct CDR3 sequences, less than 75% seen once; the top ten hold about 60%. This clonotype has just one count. The authors sequenced patients whose flow cytometry had shown CD8+CD57+ cell expansion. The cohort consisted entirely of patients having severe acquired aplastic anemia. The CDR3 spans 16 residues. V lost 5 bases and J lost 2, with 19 bases in between. Germline CDR1 and CDR2: SGHDN and FVKESK.

This TCR was recovered from a human donor with aplastic anemia. The sample taken for sequencing was sorted CD4+, CD8+, or CD8+CD57+ T cells (not recorded which) from PBMCs. The chain recombines TRBV14 with TRBJ2-7; the D gene is possibly TRBD1 (6 bases). The chain's CDR3 is CASSFQGRQTTYEQYF. CDR3 nucleotides: TGTGCCAGCAGCTTCCAGGGGCGCCAAACCACCTACGAGCAGTACTTC.